These 14 T cell receptor beta chains were sequenced from one sample in a study of cytotoxic CD8 clonotypes in ibrutinib-treated CLL. Clones were read by immunoSEQ multiplex PCR, and TCRdb kept only the in-frame ones, dropping some. The sample gives approximately 70,000 clones, around nine tenths of which show up once; 3% to 3.5% is in the top ten. The input for sequencing was PBMCs, taken after 12 months of ibrutinib treatment. The receptors here all came from a human donor with chronic lymphocytic leukemia.

The chain employs TRBV29-1 and TRBJ1-4, with a weak D call TRBD1 (5 bases). V dropped 3 bases and J dropped 5 bases, with 10 bases sitting between them. CDR3 length equals 13 residues. Germline assignment: CDR1 SQVTM and CDR2 ANQGSEA. The CDR3 DNA reads as TGCAGCGTTGATGGACAAGGGAATGAAAAACTGTTTTTT. The encoded protein is CSVDGQGNEKLFF. The variable domain in full, completed from reference TRBV29-1 and TRBJ1-4, reads SAVISQKPSRDICQRGTSLTIQCQVDSQVTMMFWYRQQPGQSLTLIATANQGSEATYESGFVIDKFPISRPNLTFSTLTVSNMSPEDSSIYLCSVDGQGNEKLFFGSGTQLSVL.

CDR3 sequence: CASSWALRGWGNTIYF. CDR3 nucleotide sequence: TGTGCCAGTAGTTGGGCCCTAAGGGGATGGGGAAACACCATATATTTT. The chain employs TRBV19 and TRBJ1-3, with a weak D call TRBD1 (5 bases). Trimming cost V 5 bases and J 4 bases, with 18 bases left between them. The CDR3 runs to 16 residues. Germline CDR1 and CDR2: LNHDA and SQIVND (reference sequence).

The chain is built from TRBV5-4 and TRBJ2-7; no clear D gene. The CDR3 loop spans 14 amino acids. The germline V gene encodes CDR1 SGHNT and CDR2 YYREEE (reference sequence). V was trimmed by 0 bases and J by 2 bases, leaving 9 bases between them. In nucleotides, the CDR3 is TGTGCCAGCAGCTTGGAAGCGCCAGCCTACGAGCAGTACTTC. This gives the protein CASSLEAPAYEQYF.

The V and J genes are TRBV27 and TRBJ2-3; 11 positions match TRBD2. The CDR3 spans 15 residues. The ends lost 5 bases at V and 4 bases at J; junction bases unmatched: 5. Germline lookup yields CDR1 MNHEY and CDR2 SMNVEV (reference sequence). In nucleotides, the CDR3 is TGTGCCAGCAGTCTTACTAGCGGGAGATCAGATACGCAGTATTTT. This gives the protein CASSLTSGRSDTQYF.

The chain combines TRBV13 with TRBJ2-1, with D unclear. This CDR3 contains 14 residues. Looked up from germline, CDR1 is PRHDT and CDR2 is FYEKMQ (reference sequence). The V end lost 5 bases, the J end lost 7 bases, and 15 bases lay between the germline ends. The CDR3 DNA reads TGTGCCAGCAGCCTACCTCCCCAGTTAAATGAGCAGTTCTTC. This encodes CASSLPPQLNEQFF.

The CDR3 spells CVVPDRQETQYF. For the CDR3, the DNA is TGTGTCGTACCGGACAGGCAGGAGACCCAGTACTTC. The chain uses TRBV6-5 and TRBJ2-5, with 7 nucleotides matching TRBD1. Germline values: CDR1 MNHEY, CDR2 SVGAGI. This CDR3 spans 12 amino acids.

This chain links TRBV7-8 with TRBJ2-5; D possibly corresponds to TRBD2 (6 bases). The assigned J gene may be wrong: the sequence end matches TRBJ2-7 better. CDR3 size: 12 residues. The germline gives CDR1 SGHVS, CDR2 FQNEAQ. CDR3 coding DNA: TGTGCCAGCAGCCCGACTAGCTACGAGCAGTACTTC. Its protein is CASSPTSYEQYF.

This chain links TRBV11-3 with TRBJ2-2; 8 bases are a match to TRBD1. Germline CDR1 SGHNT, CDR2 YENEEA. The CDR3 loop spans 16 amino acids. V was pared by 5 bases and J by 7 bases, with 12 bases of the junction left unmatched. CDR3 coding DNA: TGTGCCAGCAGCCCGCCGAGGACAGGGCTGGACGGGGAGCTGTTTTTT. Amino acid sequence: CASSPPRTGLDGELFF.

Regarding this clone: Other DNA variants within this sample encode the same CDR3. The chain recombines TRBV5-1 with TRBJ2-3; no firm D call. The CDR3 totals 12 residues. Deletions cut 1 base from V and 4 bases from J, with 4 bases between. CDR1 is SGHRS and CDR2 is YFSETQ in the germline V gene. The CDR3: CASSLTADTQYF. CDR3 sequence (DNA): TGCGCCAGCAGCTTGACTGCAGATACGCAGTATTTT.

This clone was recorded a few times. The chain couples TRBV5-1 to TRBJ1-1, with TRBD1 as a possible D gene (6 bases). Trimming cost V 1 base and J 1 base, with 8 bases left between them. The CDR3 sequence is 14 residues long. Germline loops: CDR1 SGHRS, CDR2 YFSETQ. CDR3 nucleotide sequence: TGCGCCAGCAGCTTGAGACAGGAGAACACTGAAGCTTTCTTT. Residues: CASSLRQENTEAFF.

The J gene is TRBJ1-4, the V gene TRBV5-1; D unresolved. V was cut by 4 bases and J by 3 bases, with 13 bases left in between. CDR1 and CDR2 from the germline V gene are SGHRS and YFSETQ. The CDR3 has 15 residues. CDR3 in amino acids: CASSATSGPNEKLFF. DNA for the CDR3: TGCGCCAGCAGCGCGACCAGCGGGCCTAATGAAAAACTGTTTTTT.

V usage is TRBV30 and J usage is TRBJ1-2, with D possibly being TRBD1 (5 bases). Trimming stripped 8 bases from V and 5 bases from J, with 15 bases between. Looked up from germline, CDR1 is GTSNPN and CDR2 is SVGIG (reference sequence). The CDR3 loop spans 12 amino acids. The CDR3 loop reads CAGGGGTYGYTF. The CDR3 DNA follows: TGTGCCGGGGGGGGAGGGACTTATGGCTACACCTTC.

The chain couples TRBV30 to TRBJ2-1; 11 nucleotides line up with TRBD2. Germline V gives CDR1 GTSNPN, CDR2 SVGIG (reference sequence). This CDR3 is built from 15 residues. The V segment lost 4 bases and the J segment 5 bases; nucleotides outside the gene matches: 7. As DNA, the CDR3 is TGTGCCTGGAAGAAGGGTAGCGGGAGGGACAATGAGCAGTTCTTC. Translated: CAWKKGSGRDNEQFF.

The chain is built from TRBV6-1 and TRBJ2-7; TRBD2 aligns across 7 bases. J gave up 3 bases and V 4 bases, and 3 bases lay outside the gene matches. The CDR3 runs 13 residues. Germline assignment: CDR1 MNHNS and CDR2 SASEGT. CDR3 residues: CASSGRDYYEQYF. The CDR3 bases are TGTGCCAGCAGTGGCAGGGACTACTACGAGCAGTACTTC.